This T cell receptor (beta chain) was retrieved from a study of blood T cells in healthy people across ages. The CDR3 sequence is 12 residues long. Germline CDR1 and CDR2: ENHRY and SYGVKD. Germline trimming cut 8 bases from V and 5 bases from J; bases unmatched to any gene: 5. This clonotype came up a few times. Primers used in a second PCR of about 6 to 11 cycles were a sample-barcoded 5' primer and a J-beta primer mix. MiXCR was run by TCRdb on the 5' RACE reads, yielding one entry per CDR3 protein. The repertoire holds roughly 1,800,000 distinct CDR3 sequences, with around half as singletons. This sequence joins TRBV10-3 and TRBJ2-7; 8 bases match TRBD2. This receptor was identified in a woman aged 40-49 years in good health. Material: blood. DNA of the CDR3: TGTGCCATCGACCCGGGAGGGGACGAGCAGTACTTC. This sequence encodes CAIDPGGDEQYF.